Listed here is a single T cell receptor beta chain. This entry comes from a study of blood T cell repertoires in COVID-19. This CDR3 contains 16 residues. CDR1 SGHRS and CDR2 YFSETQ come from the germline V gene. The V end was cut by 2 bases, the J end by 3 bases, with 16 bases between. The assay was immunoSEQ multiplex PCR, and TCRdb's table has in-frame clones only and misses some. The sample holds 150,000 to 180,000 clones, over 65% seen once. Sequencing was done on a sample of peripheral blood. J is TRBJ2-3 and V is TRBV5-1; maybe TRBD2 (7 bases). This sequence was found in an elderly man with acute or convalescent COVID-19. The CDR3 DNA is TGCGCCAGCAGCTTCGGGGGGCGCATCGAAACAGATACGCAGTATTTT. This gives the protein CASSFGGRIETDTQYF.